The clone carrying this T cell receptor beta chain was seen once. V was clipped by 0 bases and J by 5 bases, with 7 bases between them. From germline, CDR1 is SGHNT and CDR2 YENEEA. The CDR3 loop spans 13 amino acids. Methods used by the authors: Reference gene primer amplification yielded estimated nucleated cell counts. Only in-frame clones appear in the TCRdb table, and some are missing; sequencing was by immunoSEQ multiplex PCR. Clone size and V and J calls were adopted from that table, with D and trimming inferred from the DNA. The table has roughly 60,000 clones, approximately 85% seen once. The sample belongs to a study of blood T cell repertoires in COVID-19. At the level of the study: Researchers got acute and convalescent COVID-19 samples from the United States, Italy and Spain. Nucleic acid was either cDNA or gDNA, and it came from T cells, B-cell-depleted T cells, or PBMCs.

The receptor was derived from a human donor in a cohort sampled during active COVID-19. Sequenced sample: peripheral blood. The chain uses TRBV11-3 and TRBJ1-2, with D possibly TRBD1 on 5 matching bases. As DNA, the CDR3 is TGTGCCAGCAGCTTAGAAAAGGGGTATGGCTACACCTTC. Residues: CASSLEKGYGYTF.